The clone carrying this TCR beta chain was picked up one time. Its antigen is not known. Germline V gene lookup returns CDR1 SGHRS and CDR2 YFSETQ. The CDR3 covers 14 residues. With V trimmed by 4 bases and J by 4 bases, 3 bases remained unmatched. The data were taken from a study of T cell responses to AZD1222 COVID-19 vaccine. Study-level findings and limits: Nearly half of unique spike-specific TCRs reportedly avoided B.1.351 and B.1.1.7 mutated regions.

Clones were sequenced by immunoSEQ multiplex PCR, and TCRdb holds only the in-frame ones, with some missing. The table lists around 100,000 clones, about nine tenths of them singletons. The rearrangement joins TRBV5-1 to TRBJ2-7; 12 bases align to TRBD2. The TCR sequence derives from an adult in good health. This specimen was peripheral blood, taken on day 0 of AZD1222 vaccination. The CDR3 nucleotides read TGCGCCAGCAGCCGGACTAGCGGGGAATACGAGCAGTACTTC. Protein sequence: CASSRTSGEYEQYF.